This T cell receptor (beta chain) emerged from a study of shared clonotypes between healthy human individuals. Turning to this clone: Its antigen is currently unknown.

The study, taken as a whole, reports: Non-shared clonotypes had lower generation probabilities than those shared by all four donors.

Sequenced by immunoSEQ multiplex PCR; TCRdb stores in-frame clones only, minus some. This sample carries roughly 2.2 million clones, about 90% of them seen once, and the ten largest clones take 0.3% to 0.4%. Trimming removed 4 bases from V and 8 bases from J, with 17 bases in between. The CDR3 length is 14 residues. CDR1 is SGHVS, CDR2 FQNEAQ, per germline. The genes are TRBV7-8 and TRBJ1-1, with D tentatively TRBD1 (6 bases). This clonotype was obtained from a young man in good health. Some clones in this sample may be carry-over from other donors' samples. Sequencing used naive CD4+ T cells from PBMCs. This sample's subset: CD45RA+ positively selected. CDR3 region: CASSSRRQAAEAFF. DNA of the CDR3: TGTGCCAGCAGCTCCAGGCGACAGGCGGCGGAAGCTTTCTTT.